Listed below are T cell receptor beta chains from one sample, sequenced in a study of T cell repertoires in aging, cancer and after chemotherapy. In TCRdb, the multiplex PCR reads were re-called with MiXCR into one record per CDR3 protein. This table holds over 800 distinct CDR3 sequences, more than 20% found once. Sequenced: blood. The receptors originated from a human donor with a solid tumor. Both conserved end residues are part of each CDR3. The D gene is left open where the match is weak. Clone size is stated in some rows and not others, as once, few, many or a class when expanded.

V gene	J gene	D gene	clone size	CDR3 DNA	CDR3 protein
TRBV5-3	TRBJ1-5	.	few	TGTGCCAGAAGGGCAGGGGATTCGAGCAATCAGCCCCAGCATTTT	CARRAGDSSNQPQHF
TRBV6-1	TRBJ1-1	.	once	TGTGCCAGCAGCGGGGGGTACATGAACACTGAAGCTTTCTTT	CASSGGYMNTEAFF
TRBV19	TRBJ2-7	.	large	TGTGCCAGTTCTACACTACCCGCCGACTACGAGCAGTACTTC	CASSTLPADYEQYF
TRBV5-1	TRBJ1-1	.	.	TGCGCCAGCAGCGGCTCTAGGAACACTGAAGCTTTCTTT	CASSGSRNTEAFF
TRBV11-1	TRBJ2-5	.	large	TGTGCCAGCAGCACGCTCGCGGAGACCCAGTACTTC	CASSTLAETQYF
TRBV6-5	TRBJ1-2	.	few	TGTGCCATCAGTGAACAGGGCTATGGCTACACCTTC	CAISEQGYGYTF
TRBV4-3	TRBJ1-2	.	medium-sized	TGCGCCAGCAGCCAAGATGGGATTGGGGGCTACACCTTC	CASSQDGIGGYTF
TRBV6-5	TRBJ1-2	TRBD1	large	TGTGCCAGCAGTCCGGGACAGGTCTATGGCTACACCTTC	CASSPGQVYGYTF
TRBV30	TRBJ2-2	.	medium-sized	TGTGCCTGGAGCGTCATGACGGTCGGGGAGCTGTTTTTT	CAWSVMTVGELFF
TRBV5-6	TRBJ1-6	TRBD1	medium-sized	TGTGCCAGCAGCTTGGTCCAGGGGGGAGGGTCACCCCTCCACTTT	CASSLVQGGGSPLHF
TRBV12-3/TRBV12-4	TRBJ1-2	TRBD1	medium-sized	TGTGCCAGTCAAGAAGGACAGGGGTATGGTGGCTACACCTTC	CASQEGQGYGGYTF
TRBV6-5	TRBJ1-2	TRBD1	.	TGTGCCAGCAGTTCGTCCGGGACAGGGCTTGGTAACTATGGCTACACCTTC	CASSSSGTGLGNYGYTF
TRBV20-1	TRBJ2-7	TRBD2	few	TGCAGTGCTCCCCGGTCTAGCGGGAGGGCGGAGGAGCAGTACTTC	CSAPRSSGRAEEQYF
TRBV18	TRBJ1-2	.	medium-sized	TGTGCCAGCTCACCTGAAGTCGGTTATGGCTACACCTTC	CASSPEVGYGYTF
TRBV6-5	TRBJ1-1	.	medium-sized	TGTGCCAGCAGTTGGGGGATGAACACTGAAGCTTTCTTT	CASSWGMNTEAFF
TRBV28	TRBJ2-3	TRBD2	.	TGTGCCAGCGAGCAGCGGGAAACCCTGGATACGCAGTATTTT	CASEQRETLDTQYF
TRBV6-1	TRBJ1-1	TRBD1	.	TGTGCCACCACCCAGGACAGGGGGAACACTGAAGCTTTCTTT	CATTQDRGNTEAFF
TRBV27	TRBJ2-4	.	.	TGTGCCAGCACCGAGAGGGGGACCGGACGGGGGTACATTCAGTACTTC	CASTERGTGRGYIQYF
TRBV19	TRBJ2-7	TRBD2	large	TGTGCCAGTAGTACGGGCGGGAGAAGCTACGAGCAGTACTTC	CASSTGGRSYEQYF
TRBV6-5	TRBJ1-3	TRBD1	medium-sized	TGTGCCAGCAGTCATGACAGGGTGGCTGGAAACACCATATATTTT	CASSHDRVAGNTIYF
TRBV7-6	TRBJ2-5	.	.	TGTGCCAGCAGCGTCGGCCGCTTGCTGCAAGAGACCCAGTACTTC	CASSVGRLLQETQYF
TRBV27	TRBJ1-2	.	medium-sized	TGTGCCAGCAGTTTAGCAAGGATGGGAGGTGGACATGGCTACACCTTC	CASSLARMGGGHGYTF
TRBV4-3	TRBJ1-1	.	.	TGCGCCAGCAGCCAAACAGGGAACACTGAAGCTTTCTTT	CASSQTGNTEAFF
TRBV5-5	TRBJ1-1	.	medium-sized	TGTGCCAGCAGCTTCCTCCCGAACACTGAAGCTTTCTTT	CASSFLPNTEAFF
TRBV6-5	TRBJ1-6	.	medium-sized	TGTGCCAGCAGTTACTCATCTTTACAAGCTCGGGGAATCTATAATTCACCCCTCCACTTT	CASSYSSLQARGIYNSPLHF
TRBV19	TRBJ1-6	.	medium-sized	TGTGCCAGTAGTTTTGGGGGGTATTCACCCCTCCACTTT	CASSFGGYSPLHF
TRBV6-5	TRBJ2-2	.	large	TGTGCCAGCAGTCCGGGCAGTGTCGGGGAGCTGTTTTTT	CASSPGSVGELFF
TRBV7-6	TRBJ2-5	TRBD2	.	TGTGCCAGCACCGTGGCGGGAGCGGAGACCCAGTACTTC	CASTVAGAETQYF
TRBV12-3/TRBV12-4	TRBJ1-2	TRBD1	.	TGTGCCAGCAGTTTTGCGGGGGGACAGGGAAAGCTTCGAGGCTACACCTTC	CASSFAGGQGKLRGYTF
TRBV27	TRBJ1-2	.	large	TGTGCCAGCAGTCCCGCACGGTCCTATGGCTACACCTTC	CASSPARSYGYTF
TRBV6-5	TRBJ2-2	.	medium-sized	TGTGCCAGCAGTTACTATCAACCCGACACCGGGGAGCTGTTTTTT	CASSYYQPDTGELFF
TRBV5-6	TRBJ1-5	.	medium-sized	TGTGCCAGCAGCTTCTACGGGGCGGGCAATCAGCCCCAGCATTTT	CASSFYGAGNQPQHF
TRBV29-1	TRBJ1-2	TRBD1	medium-sized	TGCAGCGTCGGGGGACAGGGGGGCGTCCTCAGTGGCTACACCTTC	CSVGGQGGVLSGYTF
TRBV7-6	TRBJ1-5	TRBD1	.	TGTGCCAGCAGCTTAGAATTGGGACAGGGGAAAAGCAATCAGCCCCAGCATTTT	CASSLELGQGKSNQPQHF
TRBV6-1	TRBJ1-6	.	large	TGTGCCAGCAGTGAAGGCGACCATTCACCCCTCCACTTT	CASSEGDHSPLHF
TRBV4-3	TRBJ2-7	TRBD1	.	TGCGCCAGCAGTCGGGTAGACAGGGCGGACGAGCAGTACTTC	CASSRVDRADEQYF
TRBV24-1	TRBJ1-5	.	.	TGTGCCACCAGTGGGGAGGGTCGAGGCAATCAGCCCCAGCATTTT	CATSGEGRGNQPQHF
TRBV6-5	TRBJ1-1	.	medium-sized	TGTGCCAGCAGTTACTCTGCAGCGGCGAACACTGAAGCTTTCTTT	CASSYSAAANTEAFF
TRBV13	TRBJ1-2	.	.	TGCGCCAGCAGCCTCCGGGACATTCGAGAATATGGCTACACCTTC	CASSLRDIREYGYTF
TRBV6-5	TRBJ2-3	.	large	TGTGCCAGTACGAGCAAATTAGATACGCAGTATTTT	CASTSKLDTQYF
TRBV12-3/TRBV12-4	TRBJ2-2	.	medium-sized	TGTGCCAGCACTATGGGGCGGGTCAACACCGGGGAGCTGTTTTTT	CASTMGRVNTGELFF
TRBV27	TRBJ1-2	.	large	TGTGCCAGCAGTTTAGGACTTACAGGACGAGGCGGCTACACCTTC	CASSLGLTGRGGYTF
TRBV7-9	TRBJ2-3	TRBD2	.	TGTGCCACCGGGGGGGGCGACACAGATACGAAGTATTTT	CATGGGDTDTKYF
TRBV5-4	TRBJ1-2	TRBD1	few	TGTGCCAGCAGCCCCGGACAGGCAAATAACTATGGCTACACCTTC	CASSPGQANNYGYTF
TRBV9	TRBJ2-6	.	.	TGTGCCAGCAGCGTTCAAGGGAACTCTGGGGCCAACGTCCTAACTTTC	CASSVQGNSGANVLTF
TRBV2	TRBJ1-5	.	once	TGTGCCAGCACCCGAGGGAGGGAGAATCAGCCCCAGCATTTT	CASTRGRENQPQHF
TRBV27	TRBJ1-6	.	large	TGTGCCAGCAGCTTAACAGGGATCGGTTCACCCCTCCACTTT	CASSLTGIGSPLHF
TRBV6-5	TRBJ1-1	.	medium-sized	TGTGCCAGCAGTTACTCGAGAGTGTACACTGAAGCTTTCTTT	CASSYSRVYTEAFF
TRBV4-3	TRBJ2-7	TRBD2	.	TGCGCCAGCAGCCAAGATTCGGCGGGGGAGCGTTACGAGCAGTACTTC	CASSQDSAGERYEQYF
TRBV6-5	TRBJ2-3	.	large	TGTGCCAGCAGAGACAATCCGAGTCAAGATACGCAGTATTTT	CASRDNPSQDTQYF
TRBV7-6	TRBJ1-5	.	.	TGTGCCAGCAGCTCCGAGGTGAATCAGCCCCAGCATTTT	CASSSEVNQPQHF